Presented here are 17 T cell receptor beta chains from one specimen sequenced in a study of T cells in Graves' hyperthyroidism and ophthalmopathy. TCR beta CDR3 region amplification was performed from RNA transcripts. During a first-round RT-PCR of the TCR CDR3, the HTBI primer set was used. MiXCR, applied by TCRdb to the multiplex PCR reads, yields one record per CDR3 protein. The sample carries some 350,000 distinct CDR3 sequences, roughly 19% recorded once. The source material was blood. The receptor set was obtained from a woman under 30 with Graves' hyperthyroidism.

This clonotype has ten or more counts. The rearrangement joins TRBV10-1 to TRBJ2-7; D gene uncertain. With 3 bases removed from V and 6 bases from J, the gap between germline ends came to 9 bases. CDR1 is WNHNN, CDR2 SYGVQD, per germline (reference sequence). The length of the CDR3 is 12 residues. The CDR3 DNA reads TGCGCCAGCAGTGACTATTTCTCCGAGCAGTACTTC. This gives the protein CASSDYFSEQYF.

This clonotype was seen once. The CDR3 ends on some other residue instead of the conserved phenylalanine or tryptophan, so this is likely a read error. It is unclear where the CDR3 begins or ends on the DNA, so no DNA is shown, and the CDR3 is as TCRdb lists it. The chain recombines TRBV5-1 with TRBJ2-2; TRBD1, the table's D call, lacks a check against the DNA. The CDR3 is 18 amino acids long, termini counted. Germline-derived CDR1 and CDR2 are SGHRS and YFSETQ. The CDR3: CASSLAPGTGSFPGELFL.

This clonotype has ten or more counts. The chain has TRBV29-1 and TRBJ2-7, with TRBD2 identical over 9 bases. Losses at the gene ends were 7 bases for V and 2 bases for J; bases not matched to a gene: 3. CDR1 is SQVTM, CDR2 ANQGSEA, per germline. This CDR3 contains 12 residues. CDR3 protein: CSAASGAYEQYF. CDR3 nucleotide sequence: TGCAGCGCCGCTAGCGGGGCCTACGAGCAGTACTTC.

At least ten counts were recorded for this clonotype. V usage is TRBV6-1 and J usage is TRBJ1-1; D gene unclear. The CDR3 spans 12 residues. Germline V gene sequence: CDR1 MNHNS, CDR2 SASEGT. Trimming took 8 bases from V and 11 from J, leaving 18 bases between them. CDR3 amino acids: CASETGGVRAFF. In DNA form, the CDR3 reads TGTGCCAGCGAAACGGGCGGGGTAAGGGCTTTCTTT.

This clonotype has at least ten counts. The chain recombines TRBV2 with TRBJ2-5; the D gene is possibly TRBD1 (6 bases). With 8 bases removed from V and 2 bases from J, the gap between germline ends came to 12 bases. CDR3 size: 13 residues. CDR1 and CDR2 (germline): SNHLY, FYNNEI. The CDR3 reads CASRNRVQETQYF. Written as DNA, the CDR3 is TGTGCCAGCCGTAACAGGGTGCAAGAGACCCAGTACTTC.

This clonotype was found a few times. CDR3 sequence: CASSLDRGDSPLHF. CDR3 coding DNA: TGTGCCAGCAGCTTAGACAGGGGGGACTCACCCCTCCACTTT. This sequence joins TRBV7-9 and TRBJ1-6, with 8 positions matching TRBD1. Germline V gives CDR1 SEHNR, CDR2 FQNEAQ (reference sequence). The J segment lost 10 bases and the V segment lost 1 base, leaving 3 bases of the junction unmatched. The CDR3 is made up of 14 amino acids.

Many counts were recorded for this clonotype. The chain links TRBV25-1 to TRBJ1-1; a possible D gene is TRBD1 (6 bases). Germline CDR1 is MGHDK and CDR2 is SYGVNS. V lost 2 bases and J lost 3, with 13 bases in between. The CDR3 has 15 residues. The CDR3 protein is CASSEPGEWDTEAFF. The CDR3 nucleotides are TGTGCCAGCAGTGAACCAGGGGAGTGGGACACTGAAGCTTTCTTT.

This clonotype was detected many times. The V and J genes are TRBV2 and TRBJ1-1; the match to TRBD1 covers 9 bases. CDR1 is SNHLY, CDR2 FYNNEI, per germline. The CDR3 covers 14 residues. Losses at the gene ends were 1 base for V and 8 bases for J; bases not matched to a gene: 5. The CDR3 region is CASSEVWGQGEAFF. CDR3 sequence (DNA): TGTGCCAGCAGTGAAGTGTGGGGACAGGGAGAAGCTTTCTTT. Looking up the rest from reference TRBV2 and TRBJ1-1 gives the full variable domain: EPEVTQTPSHQVTQMGQEVILRCVPISNHLYFYWYRQILGQKVEFLVSFYNNEISEKSEIFDDQFSVERPDGSNFTLKIRSTKLEDSAMYFCASSEVWGQGEAFFGQGTRLTVV.

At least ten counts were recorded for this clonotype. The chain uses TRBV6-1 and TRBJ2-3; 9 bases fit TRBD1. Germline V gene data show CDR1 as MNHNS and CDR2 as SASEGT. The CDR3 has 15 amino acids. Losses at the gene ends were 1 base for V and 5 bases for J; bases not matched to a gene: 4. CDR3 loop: CASSEEQGAVDTQYF. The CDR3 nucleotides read TGTGCCAGCAGTGAAGAACAGGGGGCTGTAGATACGCAGTATTTT.

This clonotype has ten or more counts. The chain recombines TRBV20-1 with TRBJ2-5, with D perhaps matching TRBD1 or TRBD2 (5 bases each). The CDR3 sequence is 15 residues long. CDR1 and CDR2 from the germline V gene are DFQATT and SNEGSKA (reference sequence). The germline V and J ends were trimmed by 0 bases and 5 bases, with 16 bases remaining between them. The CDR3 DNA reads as TGCAGTGCTAGAGATCGCAGGGACGCGGGTGAGACCCAGTACTTC. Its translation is CSARDRRDAGETQYF.

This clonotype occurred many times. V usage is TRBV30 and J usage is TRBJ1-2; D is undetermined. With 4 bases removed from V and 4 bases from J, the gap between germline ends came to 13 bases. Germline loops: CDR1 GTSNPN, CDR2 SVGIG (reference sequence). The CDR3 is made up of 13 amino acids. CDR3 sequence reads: CAWTQFDSYGYTF. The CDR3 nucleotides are TGTGCCTGGACCCAATTTGATAGCTATGGCTACACCTTC.

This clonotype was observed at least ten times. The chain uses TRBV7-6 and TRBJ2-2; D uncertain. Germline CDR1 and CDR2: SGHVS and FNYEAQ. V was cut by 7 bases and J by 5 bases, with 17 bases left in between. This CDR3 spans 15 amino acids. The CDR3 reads CASTSPSQATGELFF. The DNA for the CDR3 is TGTGCCAGCACCTCTCCCTCGCAGGCGACCGGGGAGCTGTTTTTT.

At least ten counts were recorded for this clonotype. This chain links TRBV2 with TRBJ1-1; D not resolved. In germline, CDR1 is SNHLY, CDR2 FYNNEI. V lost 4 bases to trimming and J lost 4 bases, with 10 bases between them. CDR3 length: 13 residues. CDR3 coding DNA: TGTGCCAGCAGTGCTGTGGGAGTCACTGAAGCTTTCTTT. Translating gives CASSAVGVTEAFF.

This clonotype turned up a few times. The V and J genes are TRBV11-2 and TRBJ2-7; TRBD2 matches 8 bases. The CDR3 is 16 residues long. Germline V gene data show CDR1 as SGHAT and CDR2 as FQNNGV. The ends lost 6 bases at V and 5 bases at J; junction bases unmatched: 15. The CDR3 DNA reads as TGTGCCAGCAGTAGCTGGAGGCGGGGGGTCCTCGACGAGCAGTACTTC. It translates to CASSSWRRGVLDEQYF.

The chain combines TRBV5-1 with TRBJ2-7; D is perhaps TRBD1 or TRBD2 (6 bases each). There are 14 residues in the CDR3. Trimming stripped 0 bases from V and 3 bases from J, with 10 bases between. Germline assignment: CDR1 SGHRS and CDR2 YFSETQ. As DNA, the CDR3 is TGCGCCAGCAGCTTGGACGGGGGCGACTACGAGCAGTACTTC. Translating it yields CASSLDGGDYEQYF.

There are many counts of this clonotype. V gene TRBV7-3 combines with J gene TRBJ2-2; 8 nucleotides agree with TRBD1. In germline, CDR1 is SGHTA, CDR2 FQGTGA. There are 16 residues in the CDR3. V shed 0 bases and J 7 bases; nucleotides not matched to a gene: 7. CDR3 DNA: TGTGCCAGCAGCTTAACGAACCAGGGGGCCGGCGGGGAGCTGTTTTTT. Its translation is CASSLTNQGAGGELFF.

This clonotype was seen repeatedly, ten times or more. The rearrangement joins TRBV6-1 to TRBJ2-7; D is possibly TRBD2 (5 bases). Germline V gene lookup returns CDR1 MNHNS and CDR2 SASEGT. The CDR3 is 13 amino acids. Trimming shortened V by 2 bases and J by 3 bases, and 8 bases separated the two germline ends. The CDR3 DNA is TGTGCCAGCAGTGAACCGGGAATCTACGAGCAGTACTTC. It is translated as CASSEPGIYEQYF.